This T cell receptor (beta chain) appears in the sequencing data of a study of shared clonotypes between healthy human individuals. Only in-frame clones appear in the TCRdb table, and some are missing; sequencing was by immunoSEQ multiplex PCR. Among fewer than 1 million clones, just over 95% were seen once, and the ten largest hold around 0.21%. The ends were cut back, 3 bases at V and 3 bases at J, with 22 bases in the middle. This CDR3 comprises 17 residues. Germline V gene data show CDR1 as SQVTM and CDR2 as ANQGSEA. It was CD45RO-negative cells, positively selected for CCR7, that made up naive CD8 cells, with terminally differentiated effector memory CD45RA+ cells excluded.

J is TRBJ2-3 and V is TRBV29-1; possible D gene TRBD2, 7 bases. Source material: naive CD8+ T cells sorted from blood. This TCR was sampled from a man aged 30-40 years in good health. The CDR3 spells CSVDGGLVHYTTDTQYF. In DNA, the CDR3 is TGCAGCGTTGACGGGGGGCTAGTTCATTATACAACAGATACGCAGTATTTT.